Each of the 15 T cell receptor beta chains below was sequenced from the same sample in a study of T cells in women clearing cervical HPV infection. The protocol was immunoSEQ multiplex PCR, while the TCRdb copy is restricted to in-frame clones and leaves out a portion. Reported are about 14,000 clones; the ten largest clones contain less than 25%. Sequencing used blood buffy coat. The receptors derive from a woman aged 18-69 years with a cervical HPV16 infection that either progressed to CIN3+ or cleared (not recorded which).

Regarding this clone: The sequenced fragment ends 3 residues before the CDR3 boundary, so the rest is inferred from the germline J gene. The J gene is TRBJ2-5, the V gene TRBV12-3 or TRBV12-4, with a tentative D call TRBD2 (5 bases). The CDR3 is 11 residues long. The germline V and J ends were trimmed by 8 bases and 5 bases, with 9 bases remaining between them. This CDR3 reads CASRGWETQYF. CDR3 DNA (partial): TGTGCCAGCCGGGGTTGGGAGACC.

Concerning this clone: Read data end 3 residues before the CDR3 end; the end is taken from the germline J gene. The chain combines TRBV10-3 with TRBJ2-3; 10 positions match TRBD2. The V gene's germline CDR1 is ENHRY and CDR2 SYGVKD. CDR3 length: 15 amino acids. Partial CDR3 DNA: TGTGCCATCGCTACTAGCGGGAATGACCAAGAGACG. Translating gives CAIATSGNDQET. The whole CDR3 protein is CAIATSGNDQETQYF.

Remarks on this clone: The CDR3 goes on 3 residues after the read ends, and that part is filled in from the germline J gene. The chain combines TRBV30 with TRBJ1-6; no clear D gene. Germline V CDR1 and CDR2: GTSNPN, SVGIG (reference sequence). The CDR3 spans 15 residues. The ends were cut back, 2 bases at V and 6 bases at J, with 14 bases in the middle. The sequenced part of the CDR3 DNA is TGTGCCTGGAGTCAACAGCCGGCCGGTAATTCACCC. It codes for CAWSQQPAGNSP. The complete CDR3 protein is CAWSQQPAGNSPLHF.

CDR3 residues: CASSLQGPELNTGELFF. Incomplete CDR3 DNA: TGCGCCAGCAGCTTACAGGGTCCCGAACTGAACACCGGGGAG. V usage is TRBV5-1 and J usage is TRBJ2-2; perhaps TRBD1 as D (6 bases). The observed sequence ends 3 residues before the CDR3 terminus, with the missing tail filled in from the germline J gene. Trimming shortened V by 2 bases and J by 1 base, and 15 bases separated the two germline ends. CDR1 and CDR2 (germline): SGHRS, YFSETQ. The CDR3 has 17 amino acids.

The covered CDR3 bases are TGTGCCAGCCGGGACTACTCCTACAATGAG. This encodes CASRDYSYNE. The CDR3 reads in full as CASRDYSYNEQFF. The chain carries TRBV6-2 or TRBV6-3 and TRBJ2-1; 7 bases are shared with TRBD2. The read ends 3 residues shy of where the CDR3 ends; the end is completed using the germline J gene. This CDR3 has 13 amino acids. Germline loops: CDR1 MNHEY, CDR2 SVGEGT. Germline trimming cut 8 bases from V and 0 bases from J; bases unmatched to any gene: 1.

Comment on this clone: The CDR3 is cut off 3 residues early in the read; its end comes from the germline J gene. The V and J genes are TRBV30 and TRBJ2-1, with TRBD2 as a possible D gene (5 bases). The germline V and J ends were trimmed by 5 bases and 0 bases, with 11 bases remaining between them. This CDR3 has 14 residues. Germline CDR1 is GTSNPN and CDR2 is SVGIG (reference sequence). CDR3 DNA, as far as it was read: TGTGCCTGGCGGGGTTGGAGCTCCTACAATGAG. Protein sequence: CAWRGWSSYNE. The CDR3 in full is CAWRGWSSYNEQFF.

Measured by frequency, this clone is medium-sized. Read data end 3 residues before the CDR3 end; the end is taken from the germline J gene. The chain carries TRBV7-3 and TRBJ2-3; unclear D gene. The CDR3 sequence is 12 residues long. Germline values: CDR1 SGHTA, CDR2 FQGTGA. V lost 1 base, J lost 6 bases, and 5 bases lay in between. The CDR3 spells CASSLNRDTQYF. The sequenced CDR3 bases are TGTGCCAGCAGCTTAAATCGGGATACG.

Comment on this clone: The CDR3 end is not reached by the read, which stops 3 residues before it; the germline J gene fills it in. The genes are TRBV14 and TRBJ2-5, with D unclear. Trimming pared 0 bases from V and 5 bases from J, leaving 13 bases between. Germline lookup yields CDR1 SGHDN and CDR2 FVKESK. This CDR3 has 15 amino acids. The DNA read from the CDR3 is TGTGCCAGCAGCCAAGATCAGTCTTTTTGGGAGACC. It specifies CASSQDQSFWET. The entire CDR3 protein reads CASSQDQSFWETQYF.

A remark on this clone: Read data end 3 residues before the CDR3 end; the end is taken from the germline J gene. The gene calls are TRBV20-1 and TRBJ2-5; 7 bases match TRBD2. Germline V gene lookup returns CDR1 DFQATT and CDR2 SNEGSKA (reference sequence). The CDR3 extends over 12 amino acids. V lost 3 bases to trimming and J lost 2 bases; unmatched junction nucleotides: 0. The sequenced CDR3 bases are TGCAGTGCTAGCGGGGGGCAAGAGACC. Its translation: CSASGGQET. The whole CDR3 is CSASGGQETQYF.

The DNA read from the CDR3 is TGCGCCAGCAGAGAAGACAGGGCCCCTGAAAAA. This gives the protein CASREDRAPEK. The full CDR3 is CASREDRAPEKLFF. The chain recombines TRBV10-2 with TRBJ1-4, with 7 bases fitting TRBD1. The read falls 3 residues short of the CDR3 end, and the missing part is taken from the germline J gene. The J segment lost 7 bases and the V segment lost 6 bases, leaving 8 bases of the junction unmatched. The germline V gene has CDR1 WSHSY and CDR2 SAAADI. This CDR3 contains 14 residues.

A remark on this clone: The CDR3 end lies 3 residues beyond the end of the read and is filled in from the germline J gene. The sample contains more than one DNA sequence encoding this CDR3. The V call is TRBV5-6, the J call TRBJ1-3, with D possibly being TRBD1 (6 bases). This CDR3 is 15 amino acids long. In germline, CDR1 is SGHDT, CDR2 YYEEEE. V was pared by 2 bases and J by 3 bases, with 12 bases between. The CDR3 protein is CASSLQGGYGNTIYF. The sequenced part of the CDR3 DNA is TGTGCCAGCAGCTTACAGGGAGGCTATGGAAACACC.

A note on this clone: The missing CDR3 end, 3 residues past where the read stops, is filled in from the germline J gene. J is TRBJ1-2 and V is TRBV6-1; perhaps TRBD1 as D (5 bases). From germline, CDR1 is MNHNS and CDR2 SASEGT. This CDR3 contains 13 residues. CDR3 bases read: TGTGCCAGCAGTGAAGCTCCAGGGTGGGGC. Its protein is CASSEAPGWG. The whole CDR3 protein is CASSEAPGWGYTF.

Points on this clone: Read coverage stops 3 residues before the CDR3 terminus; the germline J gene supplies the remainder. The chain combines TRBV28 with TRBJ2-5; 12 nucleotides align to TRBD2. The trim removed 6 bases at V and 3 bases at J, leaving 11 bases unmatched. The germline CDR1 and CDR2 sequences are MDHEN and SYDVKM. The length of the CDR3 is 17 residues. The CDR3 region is CASSNGHLAGGKETQYF. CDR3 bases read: TGTGCCAGCAGCAACGGCCATCTAGCGGGGGGGAAAGAGACC.

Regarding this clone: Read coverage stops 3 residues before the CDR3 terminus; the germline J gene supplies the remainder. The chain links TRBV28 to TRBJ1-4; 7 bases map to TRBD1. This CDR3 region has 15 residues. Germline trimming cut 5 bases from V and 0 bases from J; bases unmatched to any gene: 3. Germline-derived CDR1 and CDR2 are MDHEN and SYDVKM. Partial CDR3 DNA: TGTGCCAGCAGTGAGGGGACAGCAACTAATGAAAAA. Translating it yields CASSEGTATNEK. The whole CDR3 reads CASSEGTATNEKLFF.

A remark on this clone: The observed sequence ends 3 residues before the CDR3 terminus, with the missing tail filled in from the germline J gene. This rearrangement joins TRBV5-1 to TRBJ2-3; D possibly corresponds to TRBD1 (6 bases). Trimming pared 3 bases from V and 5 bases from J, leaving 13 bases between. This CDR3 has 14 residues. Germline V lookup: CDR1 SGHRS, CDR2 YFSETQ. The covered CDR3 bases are TGCGCCAGCAGCTCGGGCAGGGGTGGAGATACG. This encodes CASSSGRGGDT. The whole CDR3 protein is CASSSGRGGDTQYF.